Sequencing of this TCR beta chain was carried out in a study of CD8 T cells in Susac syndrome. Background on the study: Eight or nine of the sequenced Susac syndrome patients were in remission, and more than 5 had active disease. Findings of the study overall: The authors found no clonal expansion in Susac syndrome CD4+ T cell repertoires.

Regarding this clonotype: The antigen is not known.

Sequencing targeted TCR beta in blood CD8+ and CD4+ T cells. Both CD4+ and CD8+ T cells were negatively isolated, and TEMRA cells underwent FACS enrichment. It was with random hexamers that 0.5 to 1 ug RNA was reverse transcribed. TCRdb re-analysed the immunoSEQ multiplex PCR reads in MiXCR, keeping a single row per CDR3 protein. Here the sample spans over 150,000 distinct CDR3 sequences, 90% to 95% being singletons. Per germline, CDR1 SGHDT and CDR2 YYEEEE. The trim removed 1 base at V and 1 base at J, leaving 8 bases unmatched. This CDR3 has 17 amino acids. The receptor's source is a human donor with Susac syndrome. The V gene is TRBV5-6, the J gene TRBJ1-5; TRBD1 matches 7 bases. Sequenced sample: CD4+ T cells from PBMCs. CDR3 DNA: TGTGCCAGCAGCTTGATGAGGAGGGGACAGAGCAATCAGCCCCAGCATTTT. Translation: CASSLMRRGQSNQPQHF.